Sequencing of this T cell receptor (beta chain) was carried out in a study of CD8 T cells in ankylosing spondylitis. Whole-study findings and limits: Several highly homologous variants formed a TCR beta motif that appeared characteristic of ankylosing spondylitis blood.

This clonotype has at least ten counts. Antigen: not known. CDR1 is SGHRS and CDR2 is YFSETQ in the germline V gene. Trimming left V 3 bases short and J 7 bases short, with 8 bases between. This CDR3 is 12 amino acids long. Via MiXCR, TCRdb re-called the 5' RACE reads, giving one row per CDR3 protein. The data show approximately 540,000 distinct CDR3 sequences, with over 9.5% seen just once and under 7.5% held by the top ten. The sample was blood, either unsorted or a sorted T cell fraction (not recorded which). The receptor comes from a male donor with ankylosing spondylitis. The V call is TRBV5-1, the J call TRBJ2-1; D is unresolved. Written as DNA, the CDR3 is TGCGCCAGCAGCTCTCCTTGGAATGAGCAGTTCTTC. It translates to CASSSPWNEQFF. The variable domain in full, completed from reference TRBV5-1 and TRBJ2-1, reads KAGVTQTPRYLIKTRGQQVTLSCSPISGHRSVSWYQQTPGQGLQFLFEYFSETQRNKGNFPGRFSGRQFSNSRSEMNVSTLELGDSALYLCASSSPWNEQFFGPGTRLTVL.